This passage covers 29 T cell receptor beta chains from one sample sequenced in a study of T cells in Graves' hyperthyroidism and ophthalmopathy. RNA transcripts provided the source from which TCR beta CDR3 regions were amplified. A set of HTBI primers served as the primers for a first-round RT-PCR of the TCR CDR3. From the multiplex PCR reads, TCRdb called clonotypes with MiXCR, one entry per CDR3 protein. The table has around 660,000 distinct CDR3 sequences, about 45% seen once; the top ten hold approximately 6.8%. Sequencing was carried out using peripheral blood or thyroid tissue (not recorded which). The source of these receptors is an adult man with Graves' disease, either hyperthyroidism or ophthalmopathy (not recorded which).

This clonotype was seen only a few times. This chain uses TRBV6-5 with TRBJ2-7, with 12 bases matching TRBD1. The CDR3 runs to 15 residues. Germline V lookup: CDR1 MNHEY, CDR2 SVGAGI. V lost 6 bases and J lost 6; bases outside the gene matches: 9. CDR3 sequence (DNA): TGTGCCAGCAGGTCCGGGACAGGGGGCTGGCGCGAGCAGTACTTC. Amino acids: CASRSGTGGWREQYF.

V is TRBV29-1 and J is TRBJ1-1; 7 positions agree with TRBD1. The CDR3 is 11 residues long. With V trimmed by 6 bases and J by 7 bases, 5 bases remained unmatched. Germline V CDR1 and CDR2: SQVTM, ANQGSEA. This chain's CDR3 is CSVGRQGEAFF. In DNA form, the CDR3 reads TGCAGCGTAGGCCGACAGGGTGAAGCTTTCTTT.

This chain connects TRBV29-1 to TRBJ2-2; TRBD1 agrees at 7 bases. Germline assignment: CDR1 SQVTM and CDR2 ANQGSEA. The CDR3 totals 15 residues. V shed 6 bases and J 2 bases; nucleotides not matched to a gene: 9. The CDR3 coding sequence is TGCAGCGTGGCCGGGACAGTTGGAAACACCGGGGAGCTGTTTTTT. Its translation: CSVAGTVGNTGELFF.

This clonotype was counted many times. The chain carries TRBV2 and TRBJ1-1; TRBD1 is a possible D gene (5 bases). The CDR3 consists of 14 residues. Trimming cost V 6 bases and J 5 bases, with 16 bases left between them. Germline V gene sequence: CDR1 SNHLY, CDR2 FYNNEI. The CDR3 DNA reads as TGTGCCAGCAGCGCCATTCCAGGGAGAACTGAAGCTTTCTTT. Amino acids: CASSAIPGRTEAFF.

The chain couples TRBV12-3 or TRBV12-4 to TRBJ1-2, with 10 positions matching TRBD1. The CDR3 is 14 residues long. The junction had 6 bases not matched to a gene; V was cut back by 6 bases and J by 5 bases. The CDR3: CASRTGGAFYGYTF. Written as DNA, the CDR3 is TGTGCCAGCAGGACAGGGGGCGCGTTTTATGGCTACACCTTC.

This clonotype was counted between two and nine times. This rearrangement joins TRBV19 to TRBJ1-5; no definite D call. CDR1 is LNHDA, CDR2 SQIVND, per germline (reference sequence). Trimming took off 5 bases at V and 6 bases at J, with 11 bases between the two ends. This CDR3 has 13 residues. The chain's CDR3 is CASSPDVLQPQHF. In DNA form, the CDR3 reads TGTGCCAGTAGTCCGGACGTCCTTCAGCCCCAGCATTTT. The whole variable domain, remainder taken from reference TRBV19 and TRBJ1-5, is DGGITQSPKYLFRKEGQNVTLSCEQNLNHDAMYWYRQDPGQGLRLIYYSQIVNDFQKGDIAEGYSVSREKKESFPLTVTSAQKNPTAFYLCASSPDVLQPQHFGDGTRLSIL.

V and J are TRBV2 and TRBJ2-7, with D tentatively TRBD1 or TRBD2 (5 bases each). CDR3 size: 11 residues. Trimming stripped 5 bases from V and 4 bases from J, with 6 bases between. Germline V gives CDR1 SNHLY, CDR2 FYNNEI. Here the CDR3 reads CASSWGYEQYF. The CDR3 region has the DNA TGTGCCAGCAGTTGGGGGTACGAGCAGTACTTC.

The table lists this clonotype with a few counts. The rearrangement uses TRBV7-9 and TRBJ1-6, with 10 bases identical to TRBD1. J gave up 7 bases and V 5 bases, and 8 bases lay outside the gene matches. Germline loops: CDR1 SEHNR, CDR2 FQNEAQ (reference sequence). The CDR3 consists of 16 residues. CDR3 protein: CASSPATGGLNSPLHF. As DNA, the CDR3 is TGTGCCAGCAGCCCCGCGACAGGGGGCCTCAATTCACCCCTCCACTTT.

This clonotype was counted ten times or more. The CDR3 region has the DNA TGCAGTGCTAGGGACCTGAACACTGAAGCTTTCTTT. Translated: CSARDLNTEAFF. This chain joins TRBV20-1 and TRBJ1-1; D is ambiguous. There are 12 residues in the CDR3. Germline CDR1 is DFQATT and CDR2 is SNEGSKA (reference sequence). V gave up 3 bases and J gave up 0 bases, with 5 bases separating them.

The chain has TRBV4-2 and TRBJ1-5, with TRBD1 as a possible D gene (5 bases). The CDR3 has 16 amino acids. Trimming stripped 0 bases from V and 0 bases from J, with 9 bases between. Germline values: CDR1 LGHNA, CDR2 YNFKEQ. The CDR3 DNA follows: TGTGCCAGCAGCCAAGAGTGGCAGGGTAGCAATCAGCCCCAGCATTTT. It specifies CASSQEWQGSNQPQHF.

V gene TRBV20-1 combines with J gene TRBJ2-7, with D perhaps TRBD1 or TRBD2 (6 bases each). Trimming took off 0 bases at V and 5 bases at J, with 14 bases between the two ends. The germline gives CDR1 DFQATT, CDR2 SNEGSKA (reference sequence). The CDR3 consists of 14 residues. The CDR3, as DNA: TGCAGTGCTAGAGATGTCGGGGGCGACCACGAGCAGTACTTC. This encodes CSARDVGGDHEQYF.

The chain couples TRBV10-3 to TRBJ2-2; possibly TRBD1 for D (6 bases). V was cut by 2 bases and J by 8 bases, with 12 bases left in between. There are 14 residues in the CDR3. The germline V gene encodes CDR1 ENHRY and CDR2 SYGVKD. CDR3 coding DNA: TGTGCCATCAGTGAGCCAGCTGGGACAGGGGAGCTGTTTTTT. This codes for CAISEPAGTGELFF.

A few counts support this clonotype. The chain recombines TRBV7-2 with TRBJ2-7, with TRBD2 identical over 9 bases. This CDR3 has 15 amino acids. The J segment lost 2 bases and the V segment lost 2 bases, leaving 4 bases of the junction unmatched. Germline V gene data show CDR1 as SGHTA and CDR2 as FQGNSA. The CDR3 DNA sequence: TGTGCCAGCAGCTTATCTCCTAGCGGGACCTACGAGCAGTACTTC. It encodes CASSLSPSGTYEQYF. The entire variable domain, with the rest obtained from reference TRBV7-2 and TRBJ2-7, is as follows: GAGVSQSPSNKVTEKGKDVELRCDPISGHTALYWYRQSLGQGLEFLIYFQGNSAPDKSGLPSDRFSAERTGGSVSTLTIQRTQQEDSAVYLCASSLSPSGTYEQYFGPGTRLTVT.

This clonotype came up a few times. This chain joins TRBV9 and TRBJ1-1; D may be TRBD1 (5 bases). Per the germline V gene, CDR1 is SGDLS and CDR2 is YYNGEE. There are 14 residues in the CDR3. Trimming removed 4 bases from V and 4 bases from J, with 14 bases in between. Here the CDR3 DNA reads TGTGCCAGCAGCCAAGTGGGGGGAGTCACTGAAGCTTTCTTT. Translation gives CASSQVGGVTEAFF.

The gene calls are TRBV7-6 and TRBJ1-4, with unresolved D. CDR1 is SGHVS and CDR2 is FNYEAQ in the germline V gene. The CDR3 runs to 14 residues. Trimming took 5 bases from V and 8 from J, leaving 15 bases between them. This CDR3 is CASSPLGVGEKLFF. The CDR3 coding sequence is TGTGCCAGCAGCCCGCTCGGGGTGGGGGAAAAACTGTTTTTT.

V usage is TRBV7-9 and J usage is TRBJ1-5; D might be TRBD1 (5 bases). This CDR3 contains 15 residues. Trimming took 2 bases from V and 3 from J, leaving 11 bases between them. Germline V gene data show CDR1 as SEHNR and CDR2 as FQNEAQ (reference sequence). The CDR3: CASSLRQWDNQPQHF. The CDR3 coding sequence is TGTGCCAGCAGCTTAAGACAGTGGGACAATCAGCCCCAGCATTTT. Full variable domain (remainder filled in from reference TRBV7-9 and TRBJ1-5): DTGVSQNPRHKITKRGQNVTFRCDPISEHNRLYWYRQTLGQGPEFLTYFQNEAQLEKSRLLSDRFSAERPKGSFSTLEIQRTEQGDSAMYLCASSLRQWDNQPQHFGDGTRLSIL.

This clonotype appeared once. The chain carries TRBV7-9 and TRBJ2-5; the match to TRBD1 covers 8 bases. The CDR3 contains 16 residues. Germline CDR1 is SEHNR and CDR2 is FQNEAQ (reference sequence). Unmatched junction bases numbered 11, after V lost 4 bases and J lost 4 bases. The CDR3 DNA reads TGTGCCAGCAGCTCGCACGACCTACAGGGGGGAGAGACCCAGTACTTC. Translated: CASSSHDLQGGETQYF.

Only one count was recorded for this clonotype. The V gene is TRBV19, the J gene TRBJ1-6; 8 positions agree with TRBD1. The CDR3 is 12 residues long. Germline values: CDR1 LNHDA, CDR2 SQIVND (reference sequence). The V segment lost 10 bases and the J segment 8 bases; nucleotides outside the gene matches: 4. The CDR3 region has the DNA TGTGCCACCTCGACAGGGGATTCACCCCTCCACTTT. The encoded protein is CATSTGDSPLHF. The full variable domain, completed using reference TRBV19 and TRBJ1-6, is DGGITQSPKYLFRKEGQNVTLSCEQNLNHDAMYWYRQDPGQGLRLIYYSQIVNDFQKGDIAEGYSVSREKKESFPLTVTSAQKNPTAFYLCATSTGDSPLHFGNGTRLTVT.

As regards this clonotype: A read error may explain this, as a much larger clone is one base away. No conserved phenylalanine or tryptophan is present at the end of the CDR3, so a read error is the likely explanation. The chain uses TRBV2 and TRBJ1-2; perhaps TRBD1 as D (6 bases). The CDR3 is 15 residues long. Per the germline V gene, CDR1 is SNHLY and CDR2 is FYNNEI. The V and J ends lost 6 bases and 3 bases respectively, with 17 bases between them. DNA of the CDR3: TGTGCCAGCAGAGGAGGGGGGCTCAGCTACTATGGCTACACCCTC. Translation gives CASRGGGLSYYGYTL.

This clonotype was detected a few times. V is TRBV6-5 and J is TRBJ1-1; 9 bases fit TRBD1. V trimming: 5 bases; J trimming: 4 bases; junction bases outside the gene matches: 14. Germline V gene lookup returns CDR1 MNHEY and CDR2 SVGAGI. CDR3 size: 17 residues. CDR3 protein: CASSRAGTGNSVTEAFF. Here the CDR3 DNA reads TGTGCCAGCAGTCGAGCCGGGACAGGGAATTCGGTCACTGAAGCTTTCTTT.

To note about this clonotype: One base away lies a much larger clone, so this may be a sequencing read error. The CDR3 spells CASSLAVAFISGTNVLTF. CDR3 coding DNA: TGTGCCAGCAGCTTAGCGGTTGCTTTCATCTCTGGGACCAACGTCCTGACTTTC. The V gene is TRBV7-9, the J gene TRBJ2-6; D gene uncertain. The length of the CDR3 is 18 residues. Germline V gene sequence: CDR1 SEHNR, CDR2 FQNEAQ (reference sequence).

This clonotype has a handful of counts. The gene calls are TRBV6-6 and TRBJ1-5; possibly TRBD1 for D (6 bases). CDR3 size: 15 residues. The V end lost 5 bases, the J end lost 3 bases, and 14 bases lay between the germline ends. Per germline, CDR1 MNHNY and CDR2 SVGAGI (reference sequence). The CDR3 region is CASSPSTGINQPQHF. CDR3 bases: TGTGCCAGCAGTCCCTCGACAGGAATCAATCAGCCCCAGCATTTT.

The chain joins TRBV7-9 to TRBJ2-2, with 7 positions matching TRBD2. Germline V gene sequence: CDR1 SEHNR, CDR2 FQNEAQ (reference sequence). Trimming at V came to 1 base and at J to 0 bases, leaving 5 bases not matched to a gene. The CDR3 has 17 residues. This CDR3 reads CASSLERGLSNTGELFF. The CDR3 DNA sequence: TGTGCCAGCAGCTTAGAGCGGGGACTATCGAACACCGGGGAGCTGTTTTTT.

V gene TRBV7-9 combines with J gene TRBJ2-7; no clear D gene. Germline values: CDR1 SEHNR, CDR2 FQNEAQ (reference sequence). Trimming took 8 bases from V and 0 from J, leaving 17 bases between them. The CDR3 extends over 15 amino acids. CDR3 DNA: TGTGCCAGCTCACTGGGCCATGGCAACTCCTACGAGCAGTACTTC. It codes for CASSLGHGNSYEQYF.

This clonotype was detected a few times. As DNA, the CDR3 is TGCAGCGTTGATTGTGCCGACAGGCTTTGGAAGAACACCGGGGAGCTGTTTTTT. Protein product: CSVDCADRLWKNTGELFF. The chain uses TRBV29-1 and TRBJ2-2, with D maybe TRBD1 (6 bases). The germline V and J ends were trimmed by 3 bases and 1 base, with 21 bases remaining between them. Germline V lookup: CDR1 SQVTM, CDR2 ANQGSEA. The CDR3 spans 18 residues.

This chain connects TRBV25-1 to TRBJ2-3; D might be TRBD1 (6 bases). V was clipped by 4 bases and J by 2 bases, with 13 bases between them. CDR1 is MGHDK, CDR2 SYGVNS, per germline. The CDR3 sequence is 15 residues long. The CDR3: CASSGSTGSTDTQYF. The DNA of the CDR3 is TGTGCCAGCAGTGGATCGACAGGTTCCACAGATACGCAGTATTTT. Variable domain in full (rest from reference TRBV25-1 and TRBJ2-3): EADIYQTPRYLVIGTGKKITLECSQTMGHDKMYWYQQDPGMELHLIHYSYGVNSTEKGDLSSESTVSRIRTEHFPLTLESARPSHTSQYLCASSGSTGSTDTQYFGPGTRLTVL.

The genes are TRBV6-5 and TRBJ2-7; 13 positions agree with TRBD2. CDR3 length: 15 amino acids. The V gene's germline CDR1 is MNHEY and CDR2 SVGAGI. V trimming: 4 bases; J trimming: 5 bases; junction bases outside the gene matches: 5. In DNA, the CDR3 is TGTGCCAGCAGTTCCCGACTAGCGGGGGGTGACGAGCAGTACTTC. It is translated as CASSSRLAGGDEQYF.

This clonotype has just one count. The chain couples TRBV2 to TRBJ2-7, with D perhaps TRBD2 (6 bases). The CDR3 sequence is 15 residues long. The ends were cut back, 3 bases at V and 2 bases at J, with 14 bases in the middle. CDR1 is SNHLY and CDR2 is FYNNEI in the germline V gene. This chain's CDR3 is CASSDPGEGPYEQYF. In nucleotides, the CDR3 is TGTGCCAGCAGTGACCCGGGAGAAGGCCCCTACGAGCAGTACTTC.

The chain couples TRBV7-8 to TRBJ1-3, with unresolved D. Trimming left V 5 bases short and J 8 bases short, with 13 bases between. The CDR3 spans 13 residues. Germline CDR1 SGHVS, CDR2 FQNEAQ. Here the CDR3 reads CASSQYAGDTIYF. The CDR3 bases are TGTGCCAGCAGCCAGTACGCCGGGGACACCATATATTTT.